Detailed here is one T cell receptor beta chain. This table comes from immunoSEQ multiplex PCR, and its TCRdb copy is limited to in-frame clones, with some not included. The sample has about 88,000 clones, 88% seen once. The data originate from a study of blood T cell repertoires in COVID-19. V was shortened by 0 bases and J by 10 bases, with 9 bases between the two germline ends. The CDR3 consists of 12 residues. The clonotype originates from an elderly man with acute or convalescent COVID-19. This rearrangement joins TRBV6-7 to TRBJ1-1; D is unresolved. TRBV6-7 is identified as an open reading frame with a role that is uncertain. Specimen: peripheral blood. CDR3 sequence (DNA): TGTGCCAGCAGTTACTCGTTGATGGCAGCTTTCTTT. It codes for CASSYSLMAAFF.